These T cell receptor beta chains were read from a single sample in a study of immune heterogeneity within non-small cell lung tumors. TCRdb independently ran MiXCR on the multiplex PCR reads; one entry per CDR3 protein. The table shows about 2,000 distinct CDR3 sequences, with around a fifth occurring only once. Sequenced material: lung tumor tissue. Receptor source: a woman in her forties or fifties with non-small cell lung cancer. Each CDR3 is given without its conserved first and last residue. D genes are given only for firm matches.

J gene: TRBJ2-4; D gene: .; V gene: TRBV28; CDR3 protein: ASSRNRDKYIQY
J gene: TRBJ2-7; D gene: .; V gene: TRBV27; CDR3 protein: ASSPSPKGYEQY
J gene: TRBJ1-5; D gene: .; V gene: TRBV2; CDR3 protein: ASSEGSGNQPQH
J gene: TRBJ2-7; D gene: .; V gene: TRBV29-1; CDR3 protein: SVVAGTYEQY
J gene: TRBJ1-1; D gene: .; V gene: TRBV2; CDR3 protein: ASIQQGPGAEAF
J gene: TRBJ1-1; D gene: TRBD1; V gene: TRBV6-1; CDR3 protein: ASSERLDRGIEAF
J gene: TRBJ1-3; D gene: .; V gene: TRBV6-6; CDR3 protein: ASSYEGRTSSGNTIY
J gene: TRBJ2-5; D gene: TRBD2; V gene: TRBV6-2/TRBV6-3; CDR3 protein: ASSYMGLAGEETQY
J gene: TRBJ2-3; D gene: TRBD2; V gene: TRBV28; CDR3 protein: ASSSILAGVTDTQY
J gene: TRBJ1-5; D gene: .; V gene: TRBV7-2; CDR3 protein: ASSLAAVGGGQPQH
J gene: TRBJ2-7; D gene: TRBD1; V gene: TRBV15; CDR3 protein: ATSNRGTTYEQY
J gene: TRBJ2-1; D gene: TRBD1; V gene: TRBV20-1; CDR3 protein: SATTGTGNYNEQF
J gene: TRBJ2-7; D gene: .; V gene: TRBV20-1; CDR3 protein: SAEQSPGGEQY
J gene: TRBJ1-2; D gene: .; V gene: TRBV7-9; CDR3 protein: ASSPLDGKNYGYT
J gene: TRBJ2-1; D gene: .; V gene: TRBV5-6; CDR3 protein: ASSLVRGTSGVHNEQF
J gene: TRBJ2-7; D gene: .; V gene: TRBV7-2; CDR3 protein: ASSLEESAYDQY
J gene: TRBJ2-7; D gene: .; V gene: TRBV7-3; CDR3 protein: ASSYSYRDEQY
J gene: TRBJ1-1; D gene: .; V gene: TRBV5-1; CDR3 protein: ASSLERGRTEAF
J gene: TRBJ2-6; D gene: .; V gene: TRBV28; CDR3 protein: ASSLYNSGANVLA
J gene: TRBJ1-2; D gene: .; V gene: TRBV6-2/TRBV6-3; CDR3 protein: ASSYEGSRAYGYT
J gene: TRBJ2-2; D gene: .; V gene: TRBV19; CDR3 protein: ASRTGWTGELF
J gene: TRBJ2-7; D gene: TRBD2; V gene: TRBV27; CDR3 protein: ASSAGVDLAGYEQY
J gene: TRBJ2-7; D gene: .; V gene: TRBV20-1; CDR3 protein: SAPFLKGVYEQY
J gene: TRBJ2-3; D gene: .; V gene: TRBV5-1; CDR3 protein: ASSLVPSVGRSTDTQY
J gene: TRBJ1-6; D gene: .; V gene: TRBV18; CDR3 protein: ASSLTPPSPLH
J gene: TRBJ2-7; D gene: .; V gene: TRBV9; CDR3 protein: ASSVAPNSRRSYEQY
J gene: TRBJ2-5; D gene: .; V gene: TRBV24-1; CDR3 protein: ATSDLTRETQY
J gene: TRBJ2-1; D gene: .; V gene: TRBV19; CDR3 protein: ASSPREFEQF
J gene: TRBJ1-6; D gene: .; V gene: TRBV18; CDR3 protein: ASSASMDPNSPLH
J gene: TRBJ1-1; D gene: .; V gene: TRBV25-1; CDR3 protein: ASSERGKNTEAF
J gene: TRBJ2-3; D gene: .; V gene: TRBV10-3; CDR3 protein: AISLTDPPTDTQY
J gene: TRBJ2-1; D gene: .; V gene: TRBV25-1; CDR3 protein: ASSKGGYNEQF
J gene: TRBJ1-2; D gene: .; V gene: TRBV6-1; CDR3 protein: ASRRLYGYT
J gene: TRBJ2-5; D gene: TRBD1; V gene: TRBV7-2; CDR3 protein: ASSWQWTGRGETQY
J gene: TRBJ2-3; D gene: TRBD1; V gene: TRBV5-1; CDR3 protein: ASSRGDRRYDTQY
J gene: TRBJ2-2; D gene: TRBD2; V gene: TRBV15; CDR3 protein: ATSRDLVGLAGSSGELF
J gene: TRBJ1-1; D gene: .; V gene: TRBV5-6; CDR3 protein: ASTPGGGTEAF